The 10 T cell receptor beta chains presented below share a single source sample, sequenced in a study of memory CD4+ T cells and cytomegalovirus serostatus. Clones were read by immunoSEQ multiplex PCR, and TCRdb kept only the in-frame ones, dropping some. In the table there are about 58,000 clones, more than 70% of which are singletons. Single viable CD3+CD4+CD8-CD45RO+ cells were sorted as the memory CD4+ T cells. Sequencing was performed on memory CD4+ T cells from blood. The source of these receptors is an adult in good health and CMV-seronegative. Some clones in this sample may be carry-over from other donors' samples.

The chain uses TRBV5-6 and TRBJ1-3, with TRBD1 identical over 8 bases. J was trimmed by 0 bases and V by 4 bases; bases with no gene match: 3. CDR3 length: 15 amino acids. Per the germline V gene, CDR1 is SGHDT and CDR2 is YYEEEE. CDR3 nucleotides: TGTGCCAGCAGCCGGGACAGGAGCTCTGGAAACACCATATATTTT. This gives the protein CASSRDRSSGNTIYF.

The chain recombines TRBV5-1 with TRBJ2-5, with D perhaps TRBD2 (6 bases). Germline-derived CDR1 and CDR2 are SGHRS and YFSETQ. V was trimmed by 6 bases and J by 2 bases, leaving 11 bases between them. This CDR3 has 13 amino acids. CDR3 protein: CASTRGWQETQYF. CDR3 nucleotide sequence: TGCGCCAGCACGCGGGGTTGGCAAGAGACCCAGTACTTC.

CDR3 coding DNA: TGTGCCAGCAGCTTACAGGGACTTGCAAACTACGAGCAGTACTTC. Amino acid sequence: CASSLQGLANYEQYF. The chain couples TRBV11-2 to TRBJ2-7; possible D gene TRBD2, 6 bases. Deletions cut 2 bases from V and 3 bases from J, with 14 bases between. The CDR3 contains 15 residues. CDR1 and CDR2 from the germline V gene are SGHAT and FQNNGV.

The chain recombines TRBV6-6 with TRBJ1-1, with a tentative D call TRBD1 (6 bases). The germline V and J ends were trimmed by 6 bases and 4 bases, with 12 bases remaining between them. CDR3 length: 13 amino acids. Germline values: CDR1 MNHNY, CDR2 SVGAGI (reference sequence). CDR3 sequence reads: CASSFGQPTEAFF. CDR3 in DNA: TGTGCCAGCAGCTTCGGACAGCCCACTGAAGCTTTCTTT.

The chain links TRBV19 to TRBJ2-4, with D unclear. The V and J ends lost 3 bases and 0 bases respectively, with 9 bases between them. The CDR3 is made up of 15 amino acids. Germline assignment: CDR1 LNHDA and CDR2 SQIVND (reference sequence). The CDR3 region has the DNA TGTGCCAGTAGTATCCCAAAGATAGCCAAAAACATTCAGTACTTC. It codes for CASSIPKIAKNIQYF.

The rearrangement links TRBV5-1 to TRBJ2-5; no clear D. V lost 0 bases, J lost 1 base, and 4 bases lay in between. Per germline, CDR1 SGHRS and CDR2 YFSETQ. The CDR3 has 13 amino acids. This CDR3 is CASSLAVQETQYF. CDR3 nucleotide sequence: TGCGCCAGCAGCTTGGCAGTCCAAGAGACCCAGTACTTC.

The V call is TRBV6-5, the J call TRBJ1-2; tentative D call: TRBD1 (6 bases). V was trimmed by 5 bases and J by 8 bases, leaving 18 bases between them. Germline-derived CDR1 and CDR2 are MNHEY and SVGAGI. The CDR3 covers 14 residues. CDR3 nucleotide sequence: TGTGCCAGCAGTCCCCCCGGACAGATTGGGGGCTACACCTTC. Its protein is CASSPPGQIGGYTF.

The rearrangement links TRBV5-4 to TRBJ2-2, with TRBD2 matching over 11 bases. The ends lost 4 bases at V and 6 bases at J; junction bases unmatched: 2. This CDR3 has 14 amino acids. Per the germline V gene, CDR1 is SGHNT and CDR2 is YYREEE (reference sequence). This chain's CDR3 is CASSPLAGAGELFF. The CDR3 DNA reads as TGTGCCAGCAGCCCACTAGCGGGAGCCGGGGAGCTGTTTTTT.

The chain is built from TRBV6-1 and TRBJ2-1; 12 positions match TRBD2. V trimming: 8 bases; J trimming: 4 bases; junction bases outside the gene matches: 6. This CDR3 spans 15 amino acids. Germline CDR1 is MNHNS and CDR2 is SASEGT. The CDR3 spells CASWRTSGVYNEQFF. The DNA of the CDR3 is TGTGCCAGCTGGAGGACTAGCGGGGTTTACAATGAGCAGTTCTTC.

This clone was recorded only once. The CDR3 is CSVDGRSSYNEQFF. The CDR3 DNA sequence: TGCAGCGTTGACGGGAGGAGCTCCTACAATGAGCAGTTCTTC. The gene calls are TRBV29-1 and TRBJ2-1; 7 bases agree with TRBD2. CDR3 length equals 14 residues. With 3 bases clipped from V and 0 bases from J, the junction kept 2 bases outside the gene matches. Germline CDR1 and CDR2: SQVTM and ANQGSEA.